This T cell receptor (beta chain) was recorded in a study of T cell repertoires in cytomegalovirus infection. Study-level information: Both recently identified HLA-C-restricted and well-studied HLA-B-restricted CMV epitopes were used in the study.

Study observations and caveats: CMV-specific TCR beta clonotypes restricted by HLA-C were the ones dominating the ex vivo response.

TCRdb fed the reads into MiXCR, producing one record per CDR3 protein. The profile covers tens of thousands of distinct CDR3 sequences, with 15% to 25% appearing a single time and roughly 29% taken by the ten largest. V was clipped by 6 bases and J by 0 bases, with 6 bases between them. The CDR3 totals 12 residues. Looked up from germline, CDR1 is DFQATT and CDR2 is SNEGSKA (reference sequence). To note about this clonotype: Its target is not known.

The specimen comprised CD8+ T cells from cultured PBMCs, sampled from culture after CMV antigen stimulation. The chain combines TRBV20-1 with TRBJ1-5; the D is unclear. The sequence was collected from a human donor in good health (CMV status not recorded). Some clones in this sample may be carry-over from other donors' samples. CDR3 sequence: CSALYSNQPQHF. The CDR3 bases are TGCAGTGCGTTATATAGCAATCAGCCCCAGCATTTT.